The subject of this entry is one T cell receptor (beta chain). Its antigen remains unknown. The record originates from a study of CD8 T cells in ankylosing spondylitis. Whole-study findings and limits: There was a TCR beta motif, made of eight highly homologous variants, that appeared characteristic of ankylosing spondylitis blood. Disease-linked clones displayed a CD8+ phenotype and appeared relatively rarely in peripheral blood.

Each CDR3 protein is one row after TCRdb ran MiXCR on the 5' RACE reads. The repertoire holds about 240,000 distinct CDR3 sequences, with roughly a quarter as singletons. The length of the CDR3 is 13 residues. With 6 bases removed from V and 2 bases from J, the gap between germline ends came to 10 bases. Germline V gene lookup returns CDR1 MDHEN and CDR2 SYDVKM. The receptor was isolated from a male donor with ankylosing spondylitis or in good health (not recorded which). This chain joins TRBV28 and TRBJ2-5; D might be TRBD2 (6 bases). Sequenced sample: blood, either unsorted or a sorted T cell fraction (not recorded which). CDR3 in amino acids: CASRDGSQETQYF. Written as DNA, the CDR3 is TGTGCCAGCAGGGACGGGAGTCAAGAGACCCAGTACTTC.